The 4 T cell receptor beta chains below come from one sample, sequenced in a study of cytomegalovirus exposure and HLA in healthy donors. PCR primers comprised 60 Vbeta and 13 Jbeta primers. Repertoires were generated with immunoSEQ multiplex PCR, while TCRdb's copy carries only in-frame clones and drops some. Here the sample spans about 170,000 clones, around 84% being singletons. What was sequenced was PBMCs. The receptors come from a man aged 30-40 years in good health and CMV-seropositive.

The V call is TRBV11-1, the J call TRBJ2-7, with 9 bases identical to TRBD1. This CDR3 has 16 amino acids. CDR1 SGHAT and CDR2 FQDESV come from the germline V gene (reference sequence). V lost 6 bases and J lost 6; bases outside the gene matches: 15. This CDR3 reads CASRPTGGFLEGEQYF. The CDR3 DNA reads as TGTGCCAGCAGGCCGACAGGGGGGTTCCTCGAAGGCGAGCAGTACTTC.

The chain joins TRBV7-9 to TRBJ2-1; D possibly corresponds to TRBD2 (5 bases). The germline CDR1 and CDR2 sequences are SEHNR and FQNEAQ (reference sequence). V shed 4 bases and J shed 6 bases, with 13 bases lying between them. The CDR3 sequence is 14 residues long. CDR3: CASSSLSEFNEQFF. The CDR3 nucleotides read TGTGCCAGCAGCTCCCTTAGCGAATTCAATGAGCAGTTCTTC.

The chain carries TRBV11-2 and TRBJ2-3; no clear D. CDR3 length: 13 amino acids. V was clipped by 7 bases and J by 5 bases, with 13 bases between them. Germline-derived CDR1 and CDR2 are SGHAT and FQNNGV. Here the CDR3 reads CASNHGSKDTQYF. DNA of the CDR3: TGTGCCAGCAACCATGGCAGTAAAGATACGCAGTATTTT. The entire variable domain, with the rest obtained from reference TRBV11-2 and TRBJ2-3, is as follows: EAGVAQSPRYKIIEKRQSVAFWCNPISGHATLYWYQQILGQGPKLLIQFQNNGVVDDSQLPKDRFSAERLKGVDSTLKIQPAKLEDSAVYLCASNHGSKDTQYFGPGTRLTVL.

The J gene is TRBJ2-3, the V gene TRBV29-1; 11 bases map to TRBD1. With V trimmed by 0 bases and J by 4 bases, 9 bases remained unmatched. From germline, CDR1 is SQVTM and CDR2 ANQGSEA. CDR3 length: 17 amino acids. CDR3 in DNA: TGCAGCGTTGAAGATCTTCTGGGACAGGGGGGAGCAGATACGCAGTATTTT. Its translation is CSVEDLLGQGGADTQYF.